These 15 T cell receptor beta chains were all obtained from the same sample, sequenced in a study of cytomegalovirus exposure and HLA in healthy donors. The PCR used 60 Vbeta and 13 Jbeta primers. Profiled with immunoSEQ multiplex PCR; TCRdb holds only in-frame clones, not every one. The data hold roughly 120,000 clones, with 75% to 85% observed a single time. Sequenced input: PBMCs. These receptors all come from a woman aged 18-35 years in good health and CMV-seropositive.

The J gene is TRBJ1-2, the V gene TRBV21-1. TRBV21-1 is shown as a pseudogene. CDR3 size: 16 residues. CDR3 protein: CASSLTRPDQRSGYTF. The CDR3 nucleotides read TGTGCCAGCAGCCTCACGCGGCCGGATCAAAGATCTGGCTACACCTTC.

This chain connects TRBV6-1 to TRBJ2-7; TRBD1 matches 9 bases. The germline gives CDR1 MNHNS, CDR2 SASEGT. There are 13 residues in the CDR3. Trimming cost V 9 bases and J 4 bases; bases outside gene matches: 7. The CDR3 loop is CASAGQGGYEQYF. CDR3 coding DNA: TGTGCCAGTGCGGGACAGGGTGGATACGAGCAGTACTTC.

This clone was counted a few times. The V gene is TRBV5-6, the J gene TRBJ1-1; D ambiguous. V was cut by 6 bases and J by 10 bases, with 16 bases left in between. Germline V gene sequence: CDR1 SGHDT, CDR2 YYEEEE. The CDR3 totals 12 residues. CDR3 residues: CASTAYGFLAFF. The CDR3 bases are TGTGCCAGCACCGCGTACGGGTTTTTAGCTTTCTTT.

The CDR3 DNA is TGCGCCAGCAGCTGGGAAGCGGGAGAAGGCTACGAGCAGTACTTC. It is translated as CASSWEAGEGYEQYF. The rearrangement links TRBV5-1 to TRBJ2-7, with 8 bases fitting TRBD2. The CDR3 has 15 residues. Trimming took 3 bases from V and 3 from J; bases not matched to a gene: 8. CDR1 is SGHRS and CDR2 is YFSETQ in the germline V gene.

The chain recombines TRBV6-1 with TRBJ2-3; possible D gene TRBD1, 5 bases. There are 15 residues in the CDR3. Per germline, CDR1 MNHNS and CDR2 SASEGT. The V and J ends lost 7 bases and 1 base respectively, with 15 bases between them. The CDR3 region has the DNA TGTGCCAGCACCCCGTGGGGCAGGGGCACAGATACGCAGTATTTT. Protein: CASTPWGRGTDTQYF.

The V call is TRBV10-2, the J call TRBJ1-5, with D perhaps TRBD1 (5 bases). Trimming left V 4 bases short and J 4 bases short, with 8 bases between. The CDR3 is made up of 13 amino acids. The germline gives CDR1 WSHSY, CDR2 SAAADI. This chain's CDR3 is CASSVQGNQPQHF. The CDR3, as DNA: TGCGCCAGCAGTGTCCAGGGAAATCAGCCCCAGCATTTT.

The V and J genes are TRBV13 and TRBJ1-1, with 9 bases identical to TRBD1. The CDR3 is 15 amino acids. The V and J ends lost 5 bases and 5 bases, in that order; junction bases with no gene match: 9. CDR1 PRHDT and CDR2 FYEKMQ come from the germline V gene (reference sequence). CDR3 sequence reads: CASSIPGQGITEAFF. The CDR3 DNA reads as TGTGCCAGCAGCATACCGGGACAGGGTATTACTGAAGCTTTCTTT.

The rearrangement joins TRBV5-1 to TRBJ1-1; 8 bases match TRBD1. The trim removed 5 bases at V and 1 base at J, leaving 7 bases unmatched. Germline V CDR1 and CDR2: SGHRS, YFSETQ. The CDR3 sequence is 15 residues long. The CDR3 loop reads CASSGGQGWNTEAFF. As DNA, the CDR3 is TGCGCCAGCAGTGGAGGACAGGGCTGGAACACTGAAGCTTTCTTT.

This sequence joins TRBV10-1 and TRBJ1-4; 9 bases line up with TRBD1. There are 14 residues in the CDR3. Looked up from germline, CDR1 is WNHNN and CDR2 is SYGVQD (reference sequence). J was trimmed by 5 bases and V by 6 bases; bases with no gene match: 4. The CDR3 reads CASSPGTGNEKLFF. CDR3 bases: TGCGCCAGCAGCCCCGGGACAGGGAATGAAAAACTGTTTTTT.

V usage is TRBV28 and J usage is TRBJ2-7; possible D gene TRBD1, 5 bases. The germline CDR1 and CDR2 sequences are MDHEN and SYDVKM. The V and J ends lost 6 bases and 7 bases respectively, with 13 bases between them. This CDR3 has 12 amino acids. CDR3: CASSRRGEEQYF. The CDR3 coding sequence is TGTGCCAGCAGCCGTAGGGGTGAAGAGCAGTACTTC.

This rearrangement joins TRBV13 to TRBJ2-2, with 14 positions matching TRBD2. V lost 4 bases and J lost 5; bases outside the gene matches: 6. The germline V gene encodes CDR1 PRHDT and CDR2 FYEKMQ (reference sequence). The CDR3 length is 17 residues. CDR3 region: CASSWGLAGDRTGELFF. The CDR3 DNA is TGTGCCAGCAGCTGGGGACTAGCGGGAGATCGGACCGGGGAGCTGTTTTTT. The whole variable domain, remainder taken from reference TRBV13 and TRBJ2-2, is AAGVIQSPRHLIKEKRETATLKCYPIPRHDTVYWYQQGPGQDPQFLISFYEKMQSDKGSIPDRFSAQQFSDYHSELNMSSLELGDSALYFCASSWGLAGDRTGELFFGEGSRLTVL.

The V and J genes are TRBV6-6 and TRBJ1-2; TRBD1 matches 7 bases. Trimming removed 6 bases from V and 2 bases from J; junction bases left unmatched: 9. Germline CDR1 and CDR2: MNHNY and SVGAGI (reference sequence). The CDR3 sequence is 15 residues long. This chain's CDR3 is CASSLWTGANYGYTF. The CDR3 DNA follows: TGTGCCAGCAGCCTCTGGACAGGTGCAAACTATGGCTACACCTTC.

Worth noting for this clone: A much larger clone differs by one base, so this may be a read error. CDR3 in DNA: TGTGCCAACAGTTACAGAGATAATGAAAAACTGTTTTTT. It encodes CANSYRDNEKLFF. The chain has TRBV6-6 and TRBJ1-4; no clear D gene. This CDR3 is built from 13 residues. The germline V gene encodes CDR1 MNHNY and CDR2 SVGAGI (reference sequence).

The rearrangement uses TRBV5-4 and TRBJ2-5; 7 bases line up with TRBD1. This CDR3 has 14 amino acids. Losses at the gene ends were 1 base for V and 3 bases for J; bases not matched to a gene: 3. CDR1 and CDR2 (germline): SGHNT, YYREEE (reference sequence). In nucleotides, the CDR3 is TGTGCCAGCAGCTTGTGGGACAGAAAAGAGACCCAGTACTTC. Protein sequence: CASSLWDRKETQYF.

The chain joins TRBV30 to TRBJ1-2; D not certain. V lost 0 bases and J lost 0, with 5 bases in between. This CDR3 contains 13 residues. Germline-derived CDR1 and CDR2 are GTSNPN and SVGIG (reference sequence). The CDR3 reads CAWSVPTNYGYTF. The CDR3 DNA is TGTGCCTGGAGTGTTCCAACTAACTATGGCTACACCTTC.